One sample yielded the 12 T cell receptor beta chains listed below, sequenced in a study of blood T cell repertoires in COVID-19. TCRdb keeps only in-frame clones here, not all; method: immunoSEQ multiplex PCR. In the table there are about 170,000 clones, 85% of which are singletons. The sequencing input was peripheral blood. Receptors were obtained from a woman aged 80 or over with COVID-19, enrolled during active disease.

The genes are TRBV6-5 and TRBJ1-6; possibly TRBD1 for D (5 bases). Trimming stripped 7 bases from V and 9 bases from J, with 13 bases between. The CDR3 totals 13 residues. Germline values: CDR1 MNHEY, CDR2 SVGAGI. CDR3 DNA sequence: TGTGCCAGCAAGGAAAGGGGTGGTTCACCCCTCCACTTT. This codes for CASKERGGSPLHF.

The chain uses TRBV18 and TRBJ1-2; 8 bases align to TRBD1. V lost 7 bases, J lost 8 bases, and 6 bases stayed unmatched. This CDR3 is built from 12 residues. The germline gives CDR1 KGHSH, CDR2 LQKENI. CDR3 sequence (DNA): TGTGCCAGCTACGGACAGGGTTTAGGCTACACCTTC. This translates into CASYGQGLGYTF.

The CDR3 sequence: CASSPLATQETQYF. Written as DNA, the CDR3 is TGTGCCAGCAGCCCACTAGCGACCCAAGAGACCCAGTACTTC. The chain combines TRBV7-6 with TRBJ2-5; 7 bases line up with TRBD2. Looked up from germline, CDR1 is SGHVS and CDR2 is FNYEAQ. V gave up 5 bases and J gave up 1 base; unmatched junction bases: 4. CDR3 length: 14 residues.

This rearrangement joins TRBV9 to TRBJ2-1; D is unresolved. CDR1 SGDLS and CDR2 YYNGEE come from the germline V gene. The germline V and J ends were trimmed by 0 bases and 8 bases, with 12 bases remaining between them. This CDR3 has 14 amino acids. CDR3: CASSVGWASDEQFF. In DNA form, the CDR3 reads TGTGCCAGCAGCGTAGGGTGGGCATCGGATGAGCAGTTCTTC.

V gene TRBV4-1 combines with J gene TRBJ1-3, with D unclear. Trimming shortened V by 2 bases and J by 0 bases, and 5 bases separated the two germline ends. Germline V lookup: CDR1 MGHRA, CDR2 YSYEKL. This CDR3 has 14 amino acids. CDR3 amino acids: CASSQQLSGNTIYF. The CDR3 bases are TGCGCCAGCAGCCAACAACTCTCTGGAAACACCATATATTTT.

The V gene is TRBV18, the J gene TRBJ1-1; no clear D gene. The CDR3 is 14 residues long. Germline lookup yields CDR1 KGHSH and CDR2 LQKENI. Trimming shortened V by 6 bases and J by 1 base, and 12 bases separated the two germline ends. CDR3 nucleotides: TGTGCCAGCTCCGCAAATGGGCGGAACACTGAAGCTTTCTTT. It codes for CASSANGRNTEAFF. Looking up the rest from reference TRBV18 and TRBJ1-1 gives the full variable domain: NAGVMQNPRHLVRRRGQEARLRCSPMKGHSHVYWYRQLPEEGLKFMVYLQKENIIDESGMPKERFSAEFPKEGPSILRIQQVVRGDSAAYFCASSANGRNTEAFFGQGTRLTVV.

The genes are TRBV5-4 and TRBJ1-1; tentative D call: TRBD1 (6 bases). Germline values: CDR1 SGHNT, CDR2 YYREEE (reference sequence). Between the trimmed V and J ends, which lost 2 bases and 6 bases, there was a span of 11 bases. The CDR3 totals 13 residues. CDR3 sequence: CASSLGGEAEAFF. CDR3 sequence (DNA): TGTGCCAGCAGCTTAGGGGGGGAAGCTGAAGCTTTCTTT.

The V gene is TRBV27, the J gene TRBJ1-6, with 7 positions matching TRBD1. CDR1 and CDR2 from the germline V gene are MNHEY and SMNVEV (reference sequence). The CDR3 covers 16 residues. The junction had 8 bases not matched to a gene; V was cut back by 4 bases and J by 5 bases. The CDR3 sequence is CASSSPAGGNNSPLHF. The CDR3 DNA follows: TGTGCCAGCAGTTCCCCAGCAGGGGGTAATAATTCACCCCTCCACTTT.

The table lists this clone with a count of one. The genes are TRBV9 and TRBJ2-2, with D possibly being TRBD1 (6 bases). CDR1 and CDR2 (germline): SGDLS, YYNGEE. Trimming stripped 2 bases from V and 5 bases from J, with 7 bases between. CDR3 length: 13 amino acids. This CDR3 is CASSVGATGELFF. The CDR3 nucleotides are TGTGCCAGCAGCGTGGGGGCGACCGGGGAGCTGTTTTTT.

The rearrangement joins TRBV28 to TRBJ2-5; 10 bases are a match to TRBD2. There are 17 residues in the CDR3. The V segment lost 5 bases and the J segment 2 bases; nucleotides outside the gene matches: 11. Germline V lookup: CDR1 MDHEN, CDR2 SYDVKM. The CDR3 protein is CASSEVAGGRRQETQYF. CDR3 in DNA: TGTGCCAGCAGTGAGGTAGCGGGAGGAAGGAGGCAAGAGACCCAGTACTTC.

In this sample, this clone turned up a few times. The chain employs TRBV10-1 and TRBJ2-2; D gene unclear. Germline V gives CDR1 WNHNN, CDR2 SYGVQD (reference sequence). V was pared by 5 bases and J by 5 bases, with 9 bases between. This CDR3 has 13 amino acids. The CDR3 bases are TGCGCCAGCAGTACTTCAATAACCGGGGAGCTGTTTTTT. This translates into CASSTSITGELFF.

The chain couples TRBV18 to TRBJ1-1; a possible D gene is TRBD1 (5 bases). The CDR3 has 14 residues. Between the trimmed V and J ends, which lost 2 bases and 5 bases, there was a span of 12 bases. The V gene's germline CDR1 is KGHSH and CDR2 LQKENI. The chain's CDR3 is CASSPRRGVTEAFF. For the CDR3, the DNA is TGTGCCAGCTCACCAAGGAGGGGAGTGACTGAAGCTTTCTTT.